This entry lists 17 T cell receptor beta chains sequenced from one sample in a study of cytomegalovirus exposure and HLA in healthy donors. Primers included in the PCR were 60 Vbeta and 13 Jbeta primers. Sequenced by immunoSEQ multiplex PCR; TCRdb stores in-frame clones only, minus some. The repertoire table contains roughly 60,000 clones. The sample consisted of PBMCs. The receptors originated from a woman between 18 and 29 years old in good health and CMV-seronegative.

V usage is TRBV5-1 and J usage is TRBJ1-4, with a possible D match to TRBD1 (5 bases). Trimming left V 0 bases short and J 1 base short, with 13 bases between. This CDR3 has 17 residues. Per germline, CDR1 SGHRS and CDR2 YFSETQ. CDR3: CASSLAQGYGTNEKLFF. The CDR3 DNA reads TGCGCCAGCAGCTTGGCGCAGGGCTACGGAACTAATGAAAAACTGTTTTTT.

V and J are TRBV14 and TRBJ2-5; tentative D call: TRBD2 (6 bases). The germline V gene has CDR1 SGHDN and CDR2 FVKESK. V shed 2 bases and J shed 4 bases, with 8 bases lying between them. CDR3 length equals 13 residues. In nucleotides, the CDR3 is TGTGCCAGCAGCCAATATAGCGGAGAGACCCAGTACTTC. Translating gives CASSQYSGETQYF. Using reference TRBV14 and TRBJ2-5 for the parts outside the CDR3, the full variable domain is EAGVTQFPSHSVIEKGQTVTLRCDPISGHDNLYWYRRVMGKEIKFLLHFVKESKQDESGMPNNRFLAERTGGTYSTLKVQPAELEDSGVYFCASSQYSGETQYFGPGTRLLVL.

V is TRBV6-1 and J is TRBJ2-7, with 8 bases matching TRBD2. Germline V gene sequence: CDR1 MNHNS, CDR2 SASEGT. CDR3 length: 17 residues. The ends lost 0 bases at V and 2 bases at J; junction bases unmatched: 9. The CDR3 bases are TGTGCCAGCAGTGAAGCATGGATTAGCGGGAACCCCTACGAGCAGTACTTC. Translated, it gives CASSEAWISGNPYEQYF.

This chain uses TRBV2 with TRBJ2-3; D gene unclear. V dropped 3 bases and J dropped 7 bases, with 5 bases sitting between them. The germline CDR1 and CDR2 sequences are SNHLY and FYNNEI. CDR3 size: 11 residues. The CDR3: CASSDRNTQYF. The CDR3 region has the DNA TGTGCCAGCAGTGACCGTAATACGCAGTATTTT.

V is TRBV5-1 and J is TRBJ1-1; possible D gene TRBD1, 6 bases. Trimming removed 4 bases from V and 1 base from J, with 14 bases in between. Germline loops: CDR1 SGHRS, CDR2 YFSETQ. The CDR3 extends over 15 amino acids. The CDR3 is CASSRTTGSNTEAFF. The CDR3 nucleotides read TGCGCCAGCAGCAGAACGACAGGATCGAACACTGAAGCTTTCTTT.

The chain employs TRBV5-8 and TRBJ1-4; D is unclear. The ends were cut back, 6 bases at V and 3 bases at J, with 9 bases in the middle. This CDR3 has 13 amino acids. CDR1 is SGHTS, CDR2 YDEGEE, per germline. CDR3 DNA: TGTGCCAGCAAATGGCAGGCTAATGAAAAACTGTTTTTT. Residues: CASKWQANEKLFF.

Of note for this clone: An end of the junction does not agree with germline; a read error may underlie this. The chain couples TRBV6-1 to TRBJ2-3; 15 nucleotides align to TRBD2. The CDR3 is 15 amino acids. Germline V lookup: CDR1 MNHNS, CDR2 SASEGT. The CDR3 DNA reads TGTGCCAGCAGTGGGACTAGCGGGGGGGCAGATAAGCAGTATTTT. It translates to CASSGTSGGADKQYF.

The chain recombines TRBV29-1 with TRBJ2-7, with 7 bases identical to TRBD2. The CDR3 is 13 amino acids. V lost 1 base and J lost 5; bases outside the gene matches: 5. CDR1 is SQVTM and CDR2 is ANQGSEA in the germline V gene. In DNA, the CDR3 is TGCAGCGTTGAAGCCGGCGGGAGCCACGAGCAGTACTTC. It codes for CSVEAGGSHEQYF.

The chain links TRBV5-1 to TRBJ2-1; 9 bases fit TRBD2. The germline gives CDR1 SGHRS, CDR2 YFSETQ. CDR3 length: 15 amino acids. V lost 2 bases and J lost 6; bases outside the gene matches: 6. The CDR3 sequence is CASSFNAGGSNEQFF. In DNA form, the CDR3 reads TGCGCCAGCAGCTTTAATGCGGGAGGGTCCAATGAGCAGTTCTTC.

V and J are TRBV5-1 and TRBJ2-7; 9 nucleotides match TRBD2. The V and J ends lost 4 bases and 3 bases, in that order; junction bases with no gene match: 8. The CDR3 sequence is 15 residues long. Germline CDR1 SGHRS, CDR2 YFSETQ. CDR3: CASSPLAGEVYEQYF. The CDR3 DNA reads as TGCGCCAGCAGCCCCTTAGCGGGGGAAGTCTACGAGCAGTACTTC.

The chain has TRBV29-1 and TRBJ2-3, with TRBD1 as a possible D gene (6 bases). V was trimmed by 4 bases and J by 3 bases, leaving 8 bases between them. This CDR3 contains 12 residues. From germline, CDR1 is SQVTM and CDR2 ANQGSEA. The CDR3 nucleotides read TGCAGCGTTGGTACAGGGACAGATACGCAGTATTTT. This gives the protein CSVGTGTDTQYF.

This chain connects TRBV6-1 to TRBJ2-1; no clear D gene. This CDR3 has 12 residues. Germline CDR1 MNHNS, CDR2 SASEGT. V lost 8 bases to trimming and J lost 5 bases, with 10 bases between them. CDR3 in DNA: TGTGCCAGCGTTCAGGCCGACAATGAGCAGTTCTTC. Its protein is CASVQADNEQFF.

This chain uses TRBV11-1 with TRBJ2-7; 7 positions match TRBD1. Trimming at V came to 4 bases and at J to 0 bases, leaving 6 bases not matched to a gene. There are 15 residues in the CDR3. Germline V gives CDR1 SGHAT, CDR2 FQDESV (reference sequence). The DNA of the CDR3 is TGTGCCAGCAGCTGGCTACAGGGGACCTCCTACGAGCAGTACTTC. Its protein product is CASSWLQGTSYEQYF. The full variable domain, with the rest looked up from reference TRBV11-1 and TRBJ2-7, is EAEVAQSPRYKITEKSQAVAFWCDPISGHATLYWYRQILGQGPELLVQFQDESVVDDSQLPKDRFSAERLKGVDSTLKIQPAELGDSAMYLCASSWLQGTSYEQYFGPGTRLTVT.

The V gene is TRBV19, the J gene TRBJ1-2; D gene unclear. V lost 7 bases to trimming and J lost 2 bases, with 8 bases between them. Germline CDR1 reads LNHDA; CDR2 reads SQIVND (reference sequence). The CDR3 is 12 amino acids. CDR3 sequence reads: CASKSGNYGYTF. The CDR3 DNA reads TGTGCCAGTAAGTCCGGGAACTATGGCTACACCTTC.

The rearrangement joins TRBV5-1 to TRBJ2-5; D might be TRBD2 (5 bases). Germline assignment: CDR1 SGHRS and CDR2 YFSETQ. Trimming took 1 base from V and 3 from J, leaving 13 bases between them. The CDR3 covers 15 residues. DNA for the CDR3: TGCGCCAGCAGCTTGTGGCCGGGAACCAAAGAGACCCAGTACTTC. Encoded protein: CASSLWPGTKETQYF. The full variable domain, rest sourced from reference TRBV5-1 and TRBJ2-5, is KAGVTQTPRYLIKTRGQQVTLSCSPISGHRSVSWYQQTPGQGLQFLFEYFSETQRNKGNFPGRFSGRQFSNSRSEMNVSTLELGDSALYLCASSLWPGTKETQYFGPGTRLLVL.

The CDR3 loop reads CASSLEGRGSNQPQHF. Written as DNA, the CDR3 is TGCGCCAGCAGCCTGGAGGGCCGGGGGAGCAATCAGCCCCAGCATTTT. This rearrangement joins TRBV5-1 to TRBJ1-5, with D possibly being TRBD1 (5 bases). Trimming took 4 bases from V and 1 from J, leaving 15 bases between them. The germline gives CDR1 SGHRS, CDR2 YFSETQ. This CDR3 region has 16 residues.

The V call is TRBV30, the J call TRBJ1-5; D ambiguous. V lost 1 base, J lost 3 bases, and 13 bases lay in between. The germline gives CDR1 GTSNPN, CDR2 SVGIG (reference sequence). The CDR3 loop spans 15 amino acids. The CDR3 loop reads CAWSGISRNNQPQHF. The CDR3 DNA follows: TGTGCCTGGAGTGGAATTTCCAGGAACAATCAGCCCCAGCATTTT.